A single sample is the source of the 19 T cell receptor beta chains below, sequenced in a study of identical twins. TCRdb recomputed calls from the 5' RACE reads with MiXCR, one row per CDR3 protein. The sample lists some 760,000 distinct CDR3 sequences, 15% to 20% occurring once. A further study also used this sample, focusing on T cells expressing NK-cell markers.

The specimen was PBMCs. These receptors came from a woman aged 18-35 years in good health.

V usage is TRBV5-1 and J usage is TRBJ2-1, with TRBD2 matching 13 bases. CDR1 is SGHRS and CDR2 is YFSETQ in the germline V gene. The CDR3 is made up of 16 amino acids. The J segment lost 6 bases and the V segment lost 3 bases, leaving 6 bases of the junction unmatched. CDR3 region: CASSWGLAGLGNEQFF. The CDR3 DNA reads as TGCGCCAGCAGCTGGGGACTAGCGGGATTAGGCAATGAGCAGTTCTTC.

V is TRBV12-3 or TRBV12-4 and J is TRBJ1-6, with 8 bases aligning to TRBD1. With V trimmed by 5 bases and J by 10 bases, 10 bases remained unmatched. CDR3 length: 15 amino acids. DNA for the CDR3: TGTGCCAGCAGTCCGGACAGGGTAAGGGGGTCACCCCTCCACTTT. Translation gives CASSPDRVRGSPLHF.

The chain combines TRBV7-9 with TRBJ1-5; 7 bases agree with TRBD1. The V gene end was trimmed by 5 bases and the J gene end by 1 base; junction bases not matched to a gene: 8. This CDR3 spans 16 amino acids. Per germline, CDR1 SEHNR and CDR2 FQNEAQ (reference sequence). The CDR3, as DNA: TGTGCCAGCAGCCCTGCCGGGACAGCGAGCAATCAGCCCCAGCATTTT. Its protein is CASSPAGTASNQPQHF.

This clonotype was seen more than once but under ten times. The chain is built from TRBV7-9 and TRBJ2-2; 7 bases are shared with TRBD1. The CDR3 runs 16 residues. Germline CDR1 and CDR2: SEHNR and FQNEAQ (reference sequence). Losses at the gene ends were 5 bases for V and 3 bases for J; bases not matched to a gene: 9. The CDR3 DNA follows: TGTGCCAGCAGCCCGAATAGCGACAGGGACACCGGGGAGCTGTTTTTT. Protein: CASSPNSDRDTGELFF.

This clonotype has just a few counts. This chain connects TRBV7-8 to TRBJ2-3, with 10 bases fitting TRBD2. Trimming cost V 4 bases and J 0 bases; bases outside gene matches: 10. CDR1 and CDR2 (germline): SGHVS, FQNEAQ. There are 18 residues in the CDR3. The CDR3 nucleotides read TGTGCCAGCAGCTGGGCTAGCGGGAGTTCTCCTAGCACAGATACGCAGTATTTT. Protein sequence: CASSWASGSSPSTDTQYF.

The chain links TRBV12-3 or TRBV12-4 to TRBJ2-2; tentatively, D is TRBD2 (6 bases). The CDR3 spans 14 residues. Between the trimmed V and J ends, which lost 2 bases and 4 bases, there was a span of 8 bases. The CDR3 DNA reads TGTGCCAGCAGTTTATTAGCGGTCACCGGGGAGCTGTTTTTT. Its protein is CASSLLAVTGELFF.

V is TRBV6-2 or TRBV6-3 and J is TRBJ2-1; D possibly corresponds to TRBD2 (6 bases). Germline CDR1 is MNHEY and CDR2 is SVGEGT. CDR3 size: 18 residues. Deletions cut 6 bases from V and 3 bases from J, with 24 bases between. The CDR3 loop is CASRISGLSGRNYNEQFF. Written as DNA, the CDR3 is TGTGCCAGCAGGATTTCGGGACTTAGTGGGCGAAACTACAATGAGCAGTTCTTC.

This chain uses TRBV7-8 with TRBJ1-1; 7 bases fit TRBD1. After removal of 10 bases from V and 1 base from J, the junction contained 6 bases not matched to a gene. This CDR3 is 13 amino acids long. Germline V gene sequence: CDR1 SGHVS, CDR2 FQNEAQ. CDR3 sequence reads: CATTRQGNTEAFF. In nucleotides, the CDR3 is TGTGCCACCACGAGACAGGGGAACACTGAAGCTTTCTTT.

This clonotype came up a few times. V is TRBV7-2 and J is TRBJ2-3, with D uncertain. V was pared by 7 bases and J by 1 base, with 12 bases between. Per the germline V gene, CDR1 is SGHTA and CDR2 is FQGNSA. The length of the CDR3 is 14 residues. The CDR3 bases are TGTGCCAGCAACATCCTCACAGGCACAGATACGCAGTATTTT. Amino acid sequence: CASNILTGTDTQYF.

V gene TRBV5-1 combines with J gene TRBJ2-7, with D tentatively TRBD1 (6 bases). CDR3 length equals 14 residues. Trimming pared 0 bases from V and 6 bases from J, leaving 13 bases between. Germline V gives CDR1 SGHRS, CDR2 YFSETQ. The CDR3, as DNA: TGCGCCAGCAGCTTGGCTGACAGGTGGGGCGAGCAGTACTTC. It encodes CASSLADRWGEQYF.

V and J are TRBV5-6 and TRBJ2-3, with 10 bases matching TRBD2. V trimming: 4 bases; J trimming: 2 bases; junction bases outside the gene matches: 7. The CDR3 consists of 16 residues. Germline CDR1 and CDR2: SGHDT and YYEEEE. CDR3 in DNA: TGTGCCAGCAGCCGGAGTAGCGGGGGGCTCACAGATACGCAGTATTTT. Encoded protein: CASSRSSGGLTDTQYF.

This clonotype occurred a few times. The chain is built from TRBV20-1 and TRBJ2-1; D is unclear. Trimming shortened V by 3 bases and J by 4 bases, and 10 bases separated the two germline ends. The germline CDR1 and CDR2 sequences are DFQATT and SNEGSKA (reference sequence). The CDR3 is made up of 13 amino acids. Written as DNA, the CDR3 is TGCAGTGCTAGTTCGTCTTTATACAATGAGCAGTTCTTC. Amino acids: CSASSSLYNEQFF.

The chain uses TRBV5-5 and TRBJ2-7; no definite D call. V was pared by 4 bases and J by 4 bases, with 12 bases between. Germline V CDR1 and CDR2: SGHKS, YYEKEE (reference sequence). The CDR3 loop spans 13 amino acids. CDR3 residues: CASSPINTYEQYF. The CDR3 DNA follows: TGTGCCAGCAGCCCGATCAATACATACGAGCAGTACTTC.

The chain uses TRBV6-5 and TRBJ1-1; no reliable D call. Trimming left V 2 bases short and J 5 bases short, with 15 bases between. The CDR3 has 15 residues. Germline CDR1 and CDR2: MNHEY and SVGAGI. The CDR3 nucleotides read TGTGCCAGCAGTTACCAGCCGGGGAGTGTGACTGAAGCTTTCTTT. Amino acid sequence: CASSYQPGSVTEAFF.

The chain joins TRBV5-6 to TRBJ2-2; TRBD2 matches 7 bases. This CDR3 is 14 amino acids long. Germline trimming cut 0 bases from V and 7 bases from J; bases unmatched to any gene: 3. Germline-derived CDR1 and CDR2 are SGHDT and YYEEEE. The CDR3 here is CASSLGGGDGELFF. The CDR3 DNA sequence: TGTGCCAGCAGCTTGGGCGGGGGAGACGGGGAGCTGTTTTTT.

This clonotype was counted a few times. The rearrangement links TRBV11-2 to TRBJ2-7, with a weak D call TRBD1 (6 bases). Germline loops: CDR1 SGHAT, CDR2 FQNNGV. The CDR3 sequence is 15 residues long. Deletions cut 2 bases from V and 1 base from J, with 12 bases between. The CDR3 nucleotides read TGTGCCAGCAGCTTATCCCGGACAGAGTCCTACGAGCAGTACTTC. It is translated as CASSLSRTESYEQYF. Filled out from reference TRBV11-2 and TRBJ2-7, the complete variable domain reads EAGVAQSPRYKIIEKRQSVAFWCNPISGHATLYWYQQILGQGPKLLIQFQNNGVVDDSQLPKDRFSAERLKGVDSTLKIQPAKLEDSAVYLCASSLSRTESYEQYFGPGTRLTVT.

This clonotype occurred a few times. The V call is TRBV2, the J call TRBJ1-1, with TRBD1 identical over 7 bases. With 11 bases clipped from V and 0 bases from J, the junction kept 6 bases outside the gene matches. CDR1 and CDR2 from the germline V gene are SNHLY and FYNNEI. This CDR3 spans 13 amino acids. CDR3 amino acids: CAGETGMNTEAFF. CDR3 nucleotides: TGTGCCGGTGAGACAGGGATGAACACTGAAGCTTTCTTT.

Only a few counts were recorded for this clonotype. The chain has TRBV3-1 and TRBJ1-1, with unresolved D. The germline V gene encodes CDR1 LGHDT and CDR2 YNNKEL (reference sequence). This CDR3 contains 14 residues. V lost 0 bases and J 0 bases, leaving 5 bases between the germline ends. The CDR3 loop is CASSQDMVNTEAFF. The CDR3 region has the DNA TGTGCCAGCAGCCAAGATATGGTGAACACTGAAGCTTTCTTT.

This clonotype was detected a few times. The rearrangement links TRBV29-1 to TRBJ2-1; 7 bases line up with TRBD1. With 7 bases clipped from V and 8 bases from J, the junction kept 8 bases outside the gene matches. The germline gives CDR1 SQVTM, CDR2 ANQGSEA. The CDR3 contains 12 residues. Written as DNA, the CDR3 is TGCAGCGCAGAAAGGGGGCATCATGAGCAGTTCTTC. It translates to CSAERGHHEQFF.